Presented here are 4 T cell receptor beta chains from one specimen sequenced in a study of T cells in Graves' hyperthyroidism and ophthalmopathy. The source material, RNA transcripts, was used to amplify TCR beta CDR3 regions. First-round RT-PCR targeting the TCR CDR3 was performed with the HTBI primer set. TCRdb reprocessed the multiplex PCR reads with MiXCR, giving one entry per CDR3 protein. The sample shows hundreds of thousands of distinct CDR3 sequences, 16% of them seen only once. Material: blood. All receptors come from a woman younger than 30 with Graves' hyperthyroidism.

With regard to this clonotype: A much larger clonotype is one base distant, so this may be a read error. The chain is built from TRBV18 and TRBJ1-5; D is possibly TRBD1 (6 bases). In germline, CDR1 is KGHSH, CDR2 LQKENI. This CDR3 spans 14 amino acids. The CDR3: CVSSPIGGGQPQHF. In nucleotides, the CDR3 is TGTGTCAGCTCACCAATAGGGGGTGGGCAGCCCCAGCATTTT.

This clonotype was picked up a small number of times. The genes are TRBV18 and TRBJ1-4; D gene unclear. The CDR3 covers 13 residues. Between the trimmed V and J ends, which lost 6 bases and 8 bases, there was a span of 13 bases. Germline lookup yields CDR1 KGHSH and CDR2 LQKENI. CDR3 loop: CASSRPNEEKLFF. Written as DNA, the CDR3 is TGTGCCAGCTCTCGACCGAATGAGGAAAAACTGTTTTTT.

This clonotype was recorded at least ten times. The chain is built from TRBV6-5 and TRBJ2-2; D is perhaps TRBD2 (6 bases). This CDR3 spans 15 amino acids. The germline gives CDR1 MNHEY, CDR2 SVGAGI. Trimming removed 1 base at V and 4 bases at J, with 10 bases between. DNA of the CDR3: TGTGCCAGCAGTTACTTCGGGGGTTCCACCGGGGAGCTGTTTTTT. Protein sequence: CASSYFGGSTGELFF.

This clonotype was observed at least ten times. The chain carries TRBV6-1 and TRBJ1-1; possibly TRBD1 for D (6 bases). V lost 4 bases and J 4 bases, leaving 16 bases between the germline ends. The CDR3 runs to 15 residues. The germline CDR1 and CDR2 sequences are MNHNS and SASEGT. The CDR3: CASSVGASGGTEAFF. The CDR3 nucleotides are TGTGCCAGCAGTGTGGGGGCGTCGGGTGGCACTGAAGCTTTCTTT.